This T cell receptor (beta chain) was retrieved from a study of T cell responses to AZD1222 COVID-19 vaccine (dated by TCRdb to the early 2020s). At the level of the whole study: TCR sequencing was performed for 230 to 250 trial participants, of whom roughly 200 were given two doses of AZD1222 and around 25 were given two doses of MenACWY control vaccine. Trial participants were enrolled by age into subgroups of 18-55, 56-69 and 70-plus years, and around 150, 29 and 61 TCR-sequenced participants, respectively, were included in these subgroups. Broad study findings and their caveats: Conclusions about previously exposed vaccinees are limited, since just a handful of AZD1222 recipients were seropositive for SARS-CoV-2 at baseline. Vaccine-associated CD4 TCRs spanned the whole spike protein, with dominant responses in regions 160-218 and 743-854. A significant rise in spike-specific TCR breadth and depth was observed after two AZD1222 doses relative to day 0 and relative to MenACWY recipients. Participants were mostly white British, with more females than males. The authors suggested clonal diversity may have been underestimated. In the small 56-69-year group, the increase in depth fell short of significance, most likely because of low power. Epitopes outside the regions mutated in the B.1.351 and B.1.1.7 variants were reportedly recognized by nearly half of the unique spike-specific TCRs. Because no samples from the day 14 peak response were available, repertoires could be characterized only after the peak T cell response.

Turning to this clone: The antigen this receptor binds is unknown. No base-level quality is on record; no much larger clone is a single base apart.

The sample's time point label is to be understood as: about 28 days (+/-7) after the second vaccine dose. AZD1222 recipients whose second dose came at about 4 weeks and those whose second dose came at about 12 weeks were combined into one group, since spike-specific TCR depth and breadth did not differ between the two schedules. Vaccinee samples came from UK trials COV001 and COV002, including a single-blind randomized controlled phase 2/3 trial of AZD1222 (ChAdOx1 nCoV-19) in healthy adults. For TCRbeta chain sequencing, PBMC samples were collected from trial participants at day 0 and at day 28 after the second dose. The CDR3 regions of human TCRbeta chains were analyzed by immunosequencing. As for how the authors treated the data: TCRs in the repertoires were matched against a reference library of SARS-CoV-2-specific TCRs that had been generated with the MIRA antigen-specificity platform. Breadth meant the fraction of unique TCRs that were SARS-CoV-2-associated, whereas depth meant the fraction of total T cells that were SARS-CoV-2-associated. Using the MIRA data, each spike-specific TCR was mapped to the spike region that the TCR reacts to and placed in a CD4 or CD8 class. Log10-transformed breadth and depth values were compared by one-way ANOVA with Sidak's multiple comparisons tests. This is the immuneACCESS table as TCRdb keeps it, with only in-frame sequences that have V and J called. A part of the clones is gone; compared with another copy, unresolved V genes explain less than half, and the rest is unexplained. The V and J calls and the clone size are those of that table, but D and trimming were determined from the DNA. The sample profile shows under 150,000 clones; 85% to 90% of them were found once. The top ten clones comprise around 1.6% of the sample.

The germline V gene (reference sequence) supplies CDR1 LGHDT and CDR2 YNNKEL. The CDR3 runs 13 amino acids, cysteine and phenylalanine included. The read is trimmed to its CDR3 DNA, 39 bases read in frame from base 1. The junction carries 13 bases between V and J, which are trimmed by 3 bases and 10 bases respectively. The clonotype comes from an adult who received the AZD1222 COVID-19 vaccine. The V and J segments used are TRBV3-1 (or the pseudogene TRBV3-2) and TRBJ2-1; TRBD2 could be the D gene, as 6 bases match. This specimen was peripheral blood, taken 28 days after the second AZD1222 dose. DNA sequence: TGTGCCAGCAGCCAGGCCGGGACTTCGGAGCAGTTCTTC. The resulting protein is CASSQAGTSEQFF.